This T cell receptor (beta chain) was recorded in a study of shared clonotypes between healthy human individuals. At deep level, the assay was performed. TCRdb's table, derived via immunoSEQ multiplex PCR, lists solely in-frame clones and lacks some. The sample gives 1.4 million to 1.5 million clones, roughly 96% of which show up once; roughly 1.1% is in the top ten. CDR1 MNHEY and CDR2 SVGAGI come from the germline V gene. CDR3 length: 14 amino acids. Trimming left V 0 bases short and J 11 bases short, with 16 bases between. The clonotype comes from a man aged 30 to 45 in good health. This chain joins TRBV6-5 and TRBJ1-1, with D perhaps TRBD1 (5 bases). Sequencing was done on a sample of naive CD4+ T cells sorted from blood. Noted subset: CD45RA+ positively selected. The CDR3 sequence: CASSYSGGTLIAFF. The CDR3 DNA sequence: TGTGCCAGCAGTTACTCGGGGGGAACACTGATCGCTTTCTTT.